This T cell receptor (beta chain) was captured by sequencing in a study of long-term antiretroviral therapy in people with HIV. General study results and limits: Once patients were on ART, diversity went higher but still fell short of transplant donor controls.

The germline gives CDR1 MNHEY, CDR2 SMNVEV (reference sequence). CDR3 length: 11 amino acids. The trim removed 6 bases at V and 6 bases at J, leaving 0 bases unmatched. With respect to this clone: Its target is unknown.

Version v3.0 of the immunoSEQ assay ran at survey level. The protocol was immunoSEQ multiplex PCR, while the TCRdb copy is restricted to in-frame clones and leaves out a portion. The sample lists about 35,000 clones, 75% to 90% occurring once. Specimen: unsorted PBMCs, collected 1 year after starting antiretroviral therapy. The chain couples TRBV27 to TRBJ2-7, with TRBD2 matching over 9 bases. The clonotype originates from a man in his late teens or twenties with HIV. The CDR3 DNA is TGTGCCAGCAGACTAGCGGGCGAGCAGTACTTC. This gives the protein CASRLAGEQYF.